The text below deals with one T cell receptor beta chain. Its antigen is unknown. Base qualities were left out, and no much larger clone turns up one base away. Receptors were amplified or captured by the immunoSEQ multiplex PCR assay. To provide template for TCR sequencing, every sample had RNA extracted and reverse transcribed into cDNA. First-strand cDNA was synthesized using SuperScript III with a 2:1 mix of oligo-dT and random hexamers. A synthetic immune receptor repertoire was used to gauge amplification bias, and whatever bias remained was removed computationally. In the source study's methods: Raw reads were preprocessed to remove errors, and CDR3 was defined according to IMGT conventions as the region from the conserved cysteine to phenylalanine. Clonality was computed as 1 minus the Shannon entropy, with the entropy normalized by log2 of the number of productive unique TCRs. Whether each scalp clone was CD4 or CD8 was inferred by checking scalp TCRbeta sequences against the CD4 and CD8 repertoires from sorted blood. TCRdb carries this immuneACCESS record with in-frame sequences only. Its versions omit some clonotypes, under half of them owing to an unresolved V gene in the studies checked, with the rest unexplained. V and J calls and clone size are those listed in that table; D and trimming were worked out from the DNA. This sample lists 110,000 to 150,000 clones; approximately 80% were detected once. Around a quarter of the sample goes to the ten largest clones.

These data come from a study of CD8+ T cells in alopecia areata (dated by TCRdb to the late 2010s). Turning to the overall study: The treated patients took part in an open-label pilot trial in which moderate-to-severe alopecia areata was treated with oral tofacitinib at 5 to 10 mg twice daily. On the human side, TCRbeta sequencing was run on scalp tissue and on sorted CD4+ and CD8+ peripheral blood T cells from healthy controls and from alopecia areata patients with either patchy or totalis/universalis disease. RNA was obtained with the PAXgene miRNA kit for fixed scalp, the miRNeasy kit for PBMCs, and the RNeasy kit for mouse skin. Patients stayed on tofacitinib for 6 to 18 months and then had 6 months of follow-up off drug so that delayed response and recurrence could be assessed. Tofacitinib-treated patients had biopsies at baseline and at 4 and 24 weeks of treatment, with a later scalp biopsy in several patients. Amplification of TCRbeta CDR3 regions was done by immunoSEQ multiplex PCR using 35 Vbeta forward primers and 13 Jbeta reverse primers. The SALT score, which quantifies the percentage of affected scalp surface area, was used to measure disease severity in treated patients. Clonality in the scalp was compared among normal scalp (n=4), patchy alopecia areata scalp (n=8), and alopecia totalis/universalis scalp (n=8). The study used high-throughput TCRbeta sequencing to examine T cell clonal expansion in alopecia areata, in both the C3H/HeJ mouse model and human patients.

Taken from the germline V gene, the CDR1 and CDR2 loops are SGHAT and FQNNGV. The CDR3 contains 15 residues, cysteine and phenylalanine counted. The kept DNA is CDR3 alone, 45 bases in frame from the first base. The germline ends are 19 bases apart after V is trimmed by 7 bases and J by 6 bases. The study at large found these results: Because the treated cohort was small and had only one nonresponder, larger studies are needed to examine links between baseline CD8+ expansion and response. Higher clonality and more expanded CD8+ clones were observed in lesional scalp than in normal scalp, particularly in alopecia totalis/universalis, a finding suggestive of antigenic drive. Scalp TCR repertoire analysis is complicated because resident alphabeta T cells in normal human skin are also sequenced, whereas mouse skin is dominated by gammadelta T cells. Compared with mice, TCR sequences shared between patients were less clear, possibly partly because of HLA diversity across the patient population. Many expanded lesional clones were found to persist in scalp and blood during tofacitinib treatment, and relapse after treatment cessation may be partly explained by this persistence. Tofacitinib significantly lowered scalp clonality and the number of expanded CD8+ clones among the top 100 scalp clones.

The time point label of this sample denotes: less than five weeks on oral tofacitinib. The treatment or condition label, read with the paper, signifies: oral pan-JAK inhibitor, 5-10 mg twice daily. From alopecia areata patients, peripheral blood was collected along with lesional scalp punch biopsies. PBMCs were separated by density centrifugation and stained for CD3, CD4 and CD8, after which CD4+ and CD8+ T cells were sorted on a FACSAria. The clonotype comes from a human donor with alopecia areata. The sample here was CD8+ T cells sorted from blood, taken at week 4, from a patient treated with tofacitinib. In this chain, TRBV11-2 is recombined with TRBJ2-1; matching of 6 bases hints at TRBD2 as the D gene. The nucleotide sequence reads TGTGCCAGCAAACAATGGGGTACTAGCCTCAATGAGCAGTTCTTC. Translated, this gives CASKQWGTSLNEQFF.